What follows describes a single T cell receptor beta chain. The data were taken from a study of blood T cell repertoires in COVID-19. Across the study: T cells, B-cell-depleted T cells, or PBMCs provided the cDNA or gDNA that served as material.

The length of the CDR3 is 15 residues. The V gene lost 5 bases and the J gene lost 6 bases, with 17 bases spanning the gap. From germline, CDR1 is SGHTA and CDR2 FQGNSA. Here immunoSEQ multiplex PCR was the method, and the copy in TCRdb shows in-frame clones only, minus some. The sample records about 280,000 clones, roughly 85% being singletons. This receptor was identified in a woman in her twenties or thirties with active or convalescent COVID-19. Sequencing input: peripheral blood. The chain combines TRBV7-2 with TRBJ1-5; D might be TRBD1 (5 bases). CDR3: CASSPPTGGFQPQHF. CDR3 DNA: TGTGCCAGCAGCCCCCCGACTGGGGGGTTTCAGCCCCAGCATTTT.